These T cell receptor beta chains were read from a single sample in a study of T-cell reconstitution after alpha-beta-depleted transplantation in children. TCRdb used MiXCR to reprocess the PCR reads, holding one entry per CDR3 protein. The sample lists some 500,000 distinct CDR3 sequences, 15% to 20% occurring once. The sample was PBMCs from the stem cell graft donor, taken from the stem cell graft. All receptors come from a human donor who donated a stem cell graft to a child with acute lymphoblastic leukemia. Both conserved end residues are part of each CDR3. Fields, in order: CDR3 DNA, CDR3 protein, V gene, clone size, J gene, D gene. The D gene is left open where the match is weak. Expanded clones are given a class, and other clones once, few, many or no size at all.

TGCGCCAGCAGCCAAGACGCGAGTGTAGGCTCCTACGAGCAGTACTTC CASSQDASVGSYEQYF TRBV4-1 few TRBJ2-7 -
TGCAGCGCGGAGGAGGGGGCAAGCGGGGAGCTGTTTTTT CSAEEGASGELFF TRBV29-1 few TRBJ2-2 -
TGTGCCAGCAGCCCCCGGACCCAATACGAGCAGTACTTC CASSPRTQYEQYF TRBV7-9 - TRBJ2-7 -
TGTGCCAGCAATCGCCTACTAGGCGGGCTACGAGAGACCCAGTACTTC CASNRLLGGLRETQYF TRBV12-3/TRBV12-4 few TRBJ2-5 -
TGTGCCAGCAGCTTAGATTGGACACGCACAGATACGCAGTATTTT CASSLDWTRTDTQYF TRBV7-2 - TRBJ2-3 -
TGTGCCAGCAGTTTTCCGGGACTAGCTACCTACAATGAGCAGTTCTTC CASSFPGLATYNEQFF TRBV6-6 - TRBJ2-1 TRBD2
TGTGCCAGCCGTCCTGGGACAGGAACCTACGAGCAGTACTTC CASRPGTGTYEQYF TRBV27 few TRBJ2-7 TRBD1
TGTGCCACCAGTGATTCCCCCGCAGGGTACAATGAGCAGTTCTTC CATSDSPAGYNEQFF TRBV24-1 few TRBJ2-1 -
TGCGCCAGCAGCGTGGGTCTTAGCTCCTATAATTCACCCCTCCACTTT CASSVGLSSYNSPLHF TRBV5-1 - TRBJ1-6 -
TGCGCCAGCCGACGACAAGAGGAAGCTTTCTTT CASRRQEEAFF TRBV5-1 - TRBJ1-1 -
TGTGCCAGCACCCAACTTACGGTTACAGATACGCAGTATTTT CASTQLTVTDTQYF TRBV12-3/TRBV12-4 - TRBJ2-3 -
TGTGCCAGCAGCGTAGACGGGAACCAAGAGACCCAGTACTTC CASSVDGNQETQYF TRBV9 few TRBJ2-5 -
TGTGCCAGCAGCCAGTCAGGGTGGCCGGCCGGAAACACCATATATTTT CASSQSGWPAGNTIYF TRBV12-3/TRBV12-4 - TRBJ1-3 -
TGTGCCAGCTGCACGCGAGAAAGAGATACGCAGTATTTT CASCTRERDTQYF TRBV18 - TRBJ2-3 -
TGTGCCAGCACCATGGAAAGGGATAGCAATCAGCCCCAGCATTTT CASTMERDSNQPQHF TRBV12-3/TRBV12-4 few TRBJ1-5 -
TGTGCCAGCAGCGTAGGAGGGAGAGATACGCAGTATTTT CASSVGGRDTQYF TRBV9 - TRBJ2-3 -
TGTGCCAGCAGCATACCGGGACTCCTTCACGGCGGGGAGCTGTTTTTT CASSIPGLLHGGELFF TRBV7-9 few TRBJ2-2 -
TGTGCCAGCAATGTCCTCGGCAGCCAAGAGACCCAGTACTTC CASNVLGSQETQYF TRBV5-5 few TRBJ2-5 -
TGCGCCAGCAGCTTGTCCGCTAGCGGCAGGACCGGGGAGCTGTTTTTT CASSLSASGRTGELFF TRBV5-1 few TRBJ2-2 TRBD2
TGCGCCAGCAGCTTGGCAACTAGCGGGAGAGATGAGCAGTTCTTC CASSLATSGRDEQFF TRBV5-1 - TRBJ2-1 TRBD2
TGCGCCAGCAGCCAAGATGGGAGCGGGAGAAGGGAGAATGAGCAGTTCTTC CASSQDGSGRRENEQFF TRBV4-1 - TRBJ2-1 TRBD2
TGCAGTGCTGACAAGGAAATGAACACTGAAGCTTTCTTT CSADKEMNTEAFF TRBV20-1 - TRBJ1-1 -
TGCGCCAGCAGCTTGGATAGCGGGAGGGTCTACGAGCAGTACTTC CASSLDSGRVYEQYF TRBV5-1 few TRBJ2-7 TRBD2
TGCAGTGCTAGAGATCAGGTGCGGGAGGGCCGTAGCGAGCAGTACTTC CSARDQVREGRSEQYF TRBV20-1 - TRBJ2-7 TRBD2
TGTGCCAGCAGGGCGACAGGGCTAAATGAGCAGTTCTTC CASRATGLNEQFF TRBV12-3/TRBV12-4 - TRBJ2-1 TRBD1
TGTGCCAGCAGATCCGCGGCAGGGGCCTCTGGGGCCAACGTCCTGACTTTC CASRSAAGASGANVLTF TRBV4-2 few TRBJ2-6 -
TGTGCCAGCAGCCCTTGGTTCGGACAGGGAGGCTACGAGCAGTACTTC CASSPWFGQGGYEQYF TRBV3-1 - TRBJ2-7 TRBD1
TGTGCCAGCAGTTCCAGCGGGAGAAACTCCTACGAGCAGTACTTC CASSSSGRNSYEQYF TRBV27 few TRBJ2-7 TRBD2
TGTGCCAGCAGCCCGGGGGGGGCGTTAAACTACGAGCAGTACTTC CASSPGGALNYEQYF TRBV12-3/TRBV12-4 - TRBJ2-7 TRBD2
TGTGCCAGCAGCTTAGTACCGACAGGGGTCGGCTACACCTTC CASSLVPTGVGYTF TRBV11-2 few TRBJ1-2 TRBD1
TGTGCCAGCAGCTTGACGGGACAGGGTAGTGGCTACACCTTC CASSLTGQGSGYTF TRBV5-5 few TRBJ1-2 TRBD1
TGCGCCAGCAGCTGGGAAAAGGGGGCCTACGAGCAGTACTTC CASSWEKGAYEQYF TRBV5-1 - TRBJ2-7 -